A selection of T cell receptor beta chains follows, all from one sample in a study of blood T cell repertoires in COVID-19. Profiled with immunoSEQ multiplex PCR; TCRdb holds only in-frame clones, not every one. The sample gives 150,000 to 200,000 clones, about 86% of which show up once; roughly 0.95% is in the top ten. Material for sequencing was peripheral blood. The receptors shown here come from a man younger than 30 with acute or convalescent COVID-19. CDR3s include the opening cysteine and the closing phenylalanine or tryptophan. Fields, in order: V gene, CDR3 protein.

v_gene: TRBV30
CDR3aa: CAGTSGGNNEQFF

v_gene: TRBV15
CDR3aa: CATSRDEIAGDTQYF

v_gene: TRBV19
CDR3aa: CASSPFAGAVNYGYTF

v_gene: TRBV7-9
CDR3aa: CASSPRTGANYGYTF

v_gene: TRBV30
CDR3aa: CAWSGRVSNQPQHF

v_gene: TRBV14
CDR3aa: CASNRRGGVTGELFF

v_gene: TRBV10-3
CDR3aa: CAISDTGKNTEAFF

v_gene: TRBV6-1
CDR3aa: CASSEGQRTEQYF

v_gene: TRBV19
CDR3aa: CASSPSAAAGELFF

v_gene: TRBV19
CDR3aa: CASSSDREERGYTF

v_gene: TRBV4-2
CDR3aa: CASSQQLNFPDSPLHF

v_gene: TRBV7-8
CDR3aa: CASSNYERTGENTEAFF

v_gene: TRBV10-1
CDR3aa: CASSETGFQPQHF

v_gene: TRBV18
CDR3aa: CASSTGQENYGYTF

v_gene: TRBV30
CDR3aa: CAWRSYANTGELFF

v_gene: TRBV5-1
CDR3aa: CASSSAGGGLSSSYNEQFF

v_gene: TRBV24-1
CDR3aa: CATSEGSANEKLFF

v_gene: TRBV30
CDR3aa: CAWSVMAGYNEKLFF

v_gene: TRBV9
CDR3aa: CASSPTPGGVKRTLDTQYF

v_gene: TRBV9
CDR3aa: CASSGRQGFNYGYTF

v_gene: TRBV11-2
CDR3aa: CASSLEGTGYQPQHF

v_gene: TRBV2
CDR3aa: CASSNRGFSGANVLTF

v_gene: TRBV5-1
CDR3aa: CASSFDGQSRKELFF

v_gene: TRBV9
CDR3aa: CASSVRTKPGELFF

v_gene: TRBV7-2
CDR3aa: CASSYGTGVRGEQFF

v_gene: TRBV30
CDR3aa: CAWSLRGGRDTQYF

v_gene: TRBV6-4
CDR3aa: CASLGQVLVEQYF

v_gene: TRBV9
CDR3aa: CASSVDRGNTEAFF

v_gene: TRBV9
CDR3aa: CASSVGLTGDPDTQYF

v_gene: TRBV2
CDR3aa: CASRGDRENTEAFF

v_gene: TRBV7-6
CDR3aa: CASSNTGGTGNTIYF

v_gene: TRBV7-9
CDR3aa: CASSLGSGNTEAFF

v_gene: TRBV30
CDR3aa: CAWSEGTGVLAFF

v_gene: TRBV3-1/TRBV3-2
CDR3aa: CASSQRQGATNEKLFF

v_gene: TRBV25-1
CDR3aa: CASRGDQGNGNTIYF

v_gene: TRBV6-5
CDR3aa: CASTPRAGVNYGYTF

v_gene: TRBV2
CDR3aa: CASIEQDSPGYTF

v_gene: TRBV5-4
CDR3aa: CASSRSGGLSNEQFF

v_gene: TRBV5-4
CDR3aa: CASQPAGPDIFSGANVLTF

v_gene: TRBV6-5
CDR3aa: CASGGLGGETQYF

v_gene: TRBV13
CDR3aa: CASTVRGDYQETQYF

v_gene: TRBV5-1
CDR3aa: CASSGGTDNSPLHF

v_gene: TRBV28
CDR3aa: CASQSLAGGRETQYF

v_gene: TRBV3-1/TRBV3-2
CDR3aa: CASSRPGGERSPLHF

v_gene: TRBV7-3
CDR3aa: CASSLTSGVHTDTQYF

v_gene: TRBV3-1/TRBV3-2
CDR3aa: CASSPTGTLIRSEQFF